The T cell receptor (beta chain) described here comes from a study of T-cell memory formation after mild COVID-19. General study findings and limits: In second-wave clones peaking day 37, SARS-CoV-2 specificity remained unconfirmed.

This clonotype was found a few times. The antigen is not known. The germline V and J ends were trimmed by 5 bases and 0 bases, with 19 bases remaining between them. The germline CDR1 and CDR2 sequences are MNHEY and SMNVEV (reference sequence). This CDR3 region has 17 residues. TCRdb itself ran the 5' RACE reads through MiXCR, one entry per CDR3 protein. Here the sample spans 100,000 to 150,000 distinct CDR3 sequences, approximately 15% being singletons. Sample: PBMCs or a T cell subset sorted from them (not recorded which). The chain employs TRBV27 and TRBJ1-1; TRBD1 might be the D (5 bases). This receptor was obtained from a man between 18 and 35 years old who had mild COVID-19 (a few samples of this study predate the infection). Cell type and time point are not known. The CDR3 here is CASSRGVKRHMNTEAFF. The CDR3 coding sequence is TGTGCCAGCAGTCGGGGCGTAAAGAGACACATGAACACTGAAGCTTTCTTT.